These T cell receptor beta chains were read from a single sample in a study of T cell changes during pregnancy in multiple sclerosis. Profiled with immunoSEQ multiplex PCR; TCRdb holds only in-frame clones, not every one. This repertoire shows over 65,000 clones, approximately 89% found once; its top ten account for 2.5% to 3%. Specimen: peripheral blood, collected in the first trimester of pregnancy. These TCRs come from a female donor with multiple sclerosis, enrolled in a pregnancy study. Each CDR3 is given with its conserved first and last residue. D genes are given only for firm matches. A row's size may be missing; if present it is once, few, many or a size class.

D gene,V gene,clone size,J gene,CDR3 DNA,CDR3 protein
TRBD1,TRBV30,.,TRBJ2-3,TGTGCCCGTCAAACAGGGGACCTCACAGATACGCAGTATTTT,CARQTGDLTDTQYF
.,TRBV19,.,TRBJ1-1,TGTGCCAGTAGTCTCCCGGTGTGGAACACTGAAGCTTTCTTT,CASSLPVWNTEAFF
.,TRBV29-1,.,TRBJ2-3,TGCAGCGGGACTGATATCACAGATACGCAGTATTTT,CSGTDITDTQYF
.,TRBV28,.,TRBJ1-1,TGTGCCAGCAGGCGACTAGCTGAAGCTTTCTTT,CASRRLAEAFF
.,TRBV5-1,.,TRBJ1-1,TGCGCCAGCAGCCAAGGACGGACAAACCCGAACACTGAAGCTTTCTTT,CASSQGRTNPNTEAFF
.,TRBV28,.,TRBJ2-1,TGTGCCAGCAGTACCCAACAGGAGAGCTCCTACAATGAGCAGTTCTTC,CASSTQQESSYNEQFF
.,TRBV12-5,.,TRBJ1-2,TGTGCTAGTGCCCCGGCGGAGGGAAATGGCTACACCTTC,CASAPAEGNGYTF
TRBD1,TRBV30,.,TRBJ1-4,TGTGCCTGGAGCAAAGACAGGGATTACAATGAAAAACTGTTTTTT,CAWSKDRDYNEKLFF
TRBD2,TRBV7-9,.,TRBJ2-7,TGTGCCAGCAGCTACCCAGCGGGGGCTTCTTACGAGCAGTACTTC,CASSYPAGASYEQYF
.,TRBV7-6,.,TRBJ2-3,TGTGCCAGCAGCTTATCCAGGGTTCTCAGCACAGATACGCAGTATTTT,CASSLSRVLSTDTQYF
.,TRBV5-5,.,TRBJ1-2,TGTGCCAGCAGCTTGGCGTCACAGCCTAACTATGGCTACACCTTC,CASSLASQPNYGYTF
.,TRBV7-2,.,TRBJ1-1,TGTGCCAGCAGCTTTCGGTTGAACACTGAAGCTTTCTTT,CASSFRLNTEAFF
TRBD1,TRBV9,once,TRBJ1-6,TGTGCCAGCAGCGTGGGGACAGGGGATTCACCCCTCCACTTT,CASSVGTGDSPLHF
.,TRBV28,.,TRBJ1-3,TGTGCCAGCAGTTCTAGCAGCGGTAGAGGAAACACCATATATTTT,CASSSSSGRGNTIYF
.,TRBV28,.,TRBJ2-1,TGTGCCAGCACTAATTACAATGAGCAGTTCTTC,CASTNYNEQFF
.,TRBV19,.,TRBJ2-1,TGTGCCAGTAGTTCCCTAACAGCCATCTCCTACAATGAGCAGTTCTTC,CASSSLTAISYNEQFF
.,TRBV11-2,.,TRBJ2-1,TGTGCCAGCAGCGTACAGGCCGGCTCCTACAATGAGCAGTTCTTC,CASSVQAGSYNEQFF
.,TRBV9,once,TRBJ1-3,TGTGCCAGCACCCCCGGGTACTCTGGAAACACCATATATTTT,CASTPGYSGNTIYF
TRBD1,TRBV27,.,TRBJ2-7,TGTGCCAGCAGTTTCGGGGACAGATGGTACTTC,CASSFGDRWYF
.,TRBV11-3,.,TRBJ2-3,TGTGCCAGCAGCTTTACGGGTTCCACAGATACGCAGTATTTT,CASSFTGSTDTQYF
.,TRBV27,.,TRBJ2-2,TGTGCCAGCAGTTTTAGGGGATTCGCGACCGGGGAGCTGTTTTTT,CASSFRGFATGELFF
.,TRBV11-2,.,TRBJ1-6,TGTGCCAGCAGCCTCCCACAGGGTAGGACCTATAATTCACCCCTCCACTTT,CASSLPQGRTYNSPLHF
.,TRBV7-9,.,TRBJ1-2,TGTGCCAGCAGCTTAGAGCCAGGGGTTAACTATGGCTACACCTTC,CASSLEPGVNYGYTF
TRBD2,TRBV5-1,.,TRBJ2-3,TGCGCCAGCACCCACACCAGCGGGGGGCCCGGAGATACGCAGTATTTT,CASTHTSGGPGDTQYF
TRBD2,TRBV9,.,TRBJ2-3,TGTGCCAGCAGCGTGGAAGCGGGAGGGCCCACAGATACGCAGTATTTT,CASSVEAGGPTDTQYF
.,TRBV25-1,.,TRBJ2-2,TGTGCCAGCAGTGCCAGGGGTGGCACCGGGGAGCTGTTTTTT,CASSARGGTGELFF
TRBD2,TRBV19,.,TRBJ2-3,TGTGCCAGTAGTGTCCGAGCGGGGGGCGGGGATACGCAGTATTTT,CASSVRAGGGDTQYF
TRBD1,TRBV6-6,few,TRBJ2-7,TGTGCCAGCAGTGGACAGGCCTACGAGCAGTACTTC,CASSGQAYEQYF
.,TRBV6-1,.,TRBJ2-5,TGTGCCAGCAGTGAAATGGGCGGGGGCATAGGAAAGACCCAGTACTTC,CASSEMGGGIGKTQYF
TRBD2,TRBV7-9,.,TRBJ2-7,TGTGCCAGCAGCCGCACTAGCGGGGGGGCCTACGAGCAGTACTTC,CASSRTSGGAYEQYF
.,TRBV5-1,.,TRBJ2-1,TGCGCCAGCAGCGCCCTGACTAGCCAGGGGAGCAGGTTCTTC,CASSALTSQGSRFF
TRBD2,TRBV7-2,.,TRBJ2-7,TGTGCCAGCAGCTTAGCCGGGACTAGCGGGAGGAGGGAGCAGTACTTC,CASSLAGTSGRREQYF
TRBD2,TRBV5-8,once,TRBJ2-2,TGTGCCAGCAGCTTGGTCCTAGCGGGAGGCGTTGGGGAGCTGTTTTTT,CASSLVLAGGVGELFF
.,TRBV28,.,TRBJ1-5,TGTGCCAGCAGTTCCTTCCAGCCCCAGCATTTT,CASSSFQPQHF
.,TRBV30,.,TRBJ1-2,TGTGCCTGGAGCCGATGGGGAGATGGCTACACCTTC,CAWSRWGDGYTF
.,TRBV12-5,.,TRBJ2-7,TGTGCTAGTGGTTTGGCACCCCGGGGCTACGAGCAGTACTTC,CASGLAPRGYEQYF
TRBD1,TRBV6-1,.,TRBJ1-2,TGTGCCAGCACTCAGGGACAGAACTATGGCTACACCTTC,CASTQGQNYGYTF
.,TRBV27,.,TRBJ2-3,TGTGCCAGCAGTTCAAGCCGTGGGCCGGATACGCAGTATTTT,CASSSSRGPDTQYF
TRBD1,TRBV5-1,.,TRBJ1-3,TGCGCCAGCAGCGACGGACAGGGTGCGCGTATAGGGAGAAACACCATATATTTT,CASSDGQGARIGRNTIYF
.,TRBV18,.,TRBJ1-6,TGTGCCAGCTCGCCTAGCTCCTATAATTCACCCCTCCACTTT,CASSPSSYNSPLHF
.,TRBV29-1,few,TRBJ2-2,TGCAGCGTTGAAGTTATGACCGGGGAGCTGTTTTTT,CSVEVMTGELFF
TRBD1,TRBV28,.,TRBJ2-2,TGTGCCAGCAGTTTATGGATGACAGGGGGTAGCACCGGGGAGCTGTTTTTT,CASSLWMTGGSTGELFF